The following is a T cell receptor beta chain sequence with its context. The data derive from a study of T cell changes during pregnancy in multiple sclerosis. Germline CDR1 and CDR2: SGHAT and FQNNGV. V lost 5 bases and J 2 bases, leaving 24 bases between the germline ends. The CDR3 runs to 18 residues. Sequencing was performed with immunoSEQ multiplex PCR; in TCRdb, only in-frame clones are kept and a portion is missing. The sample has 25,000 to 35,000 clones; about 89% are singletons. The V gene is TRBV11-2, the J gene TRBJ2-5; D may be TRBD2 (6 bases). The source is a female donor with multiple sclerosis, enrolled in a pregnancy study. Source: CD8+ T cells from peripheral blood mononuclear cells, taken before pregnancy. The CDR3: CASSLLPGVGTGQETQYF. The CDR3 DNA sequence: TGTGCCAGCAGCCTACTCCCGGGGGTGGGGACGGGGCAAGAGACCCAGTACTTC.